This T cell receptor (beta chain) was sequenced in a study of OX40 agonist ivuxolimab in advanced cancers. Clones were read by immunoSEQ multiplex PCR, and TCRdb kept only the in-frame ones, dropping some. The sample lists thousands of clones, 55% to 75% occurring once. Germline V CDR1 and CDR2: MNHNS, SASEGT. The CDR3 contains 15 residues. V was clipped by 2 bases and J by 6 bases; unmatched bases: 1. This clone was recorded once. Its cognate antigen is unknown. Being one base from a much bigger clone, this may be a read error. This sample also contains other DNA sequences that code for the same CDR3. Any history of autoimmune disease or systemic immunosuppression disqualified patients. Study results and limitations: The mean number of expanded clones was higher in CD8+ T cells than in CD4+.

The sample in question was CD4+ or CD8+ T cells sorted from blood, obtained in a trial of the OX40 agonist ivuxolimab. The V call is TRBV6-1, the J call TRBJ2-2, with 12 bases aligning to TRBD2. This clonotype originated in an adult with an advanced solid tumor such as melanoma, head and neck, liver or kidney cancer. Here the CDR3 DNA reads TGTGCCAGCAGTGAACTAGCGGGAGGGCCCGGGGAGCTGTTTTTT. Protein sequence: CASSELAGGPGELFF.